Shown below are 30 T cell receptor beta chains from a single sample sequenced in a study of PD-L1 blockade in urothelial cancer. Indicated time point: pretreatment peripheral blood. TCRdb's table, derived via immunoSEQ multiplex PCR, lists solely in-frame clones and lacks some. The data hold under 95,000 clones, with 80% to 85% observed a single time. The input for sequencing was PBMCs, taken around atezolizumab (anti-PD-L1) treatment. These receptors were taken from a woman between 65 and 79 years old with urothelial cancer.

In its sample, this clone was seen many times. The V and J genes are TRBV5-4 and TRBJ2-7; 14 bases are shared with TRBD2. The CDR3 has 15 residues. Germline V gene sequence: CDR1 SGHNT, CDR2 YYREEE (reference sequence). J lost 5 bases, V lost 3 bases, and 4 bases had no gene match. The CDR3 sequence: CASSSWTSGRHEQYF. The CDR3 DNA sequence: TGTGCCAGCAGCTCTTGGACTAGCGGGAGGCACGAGCAGTACTTC.

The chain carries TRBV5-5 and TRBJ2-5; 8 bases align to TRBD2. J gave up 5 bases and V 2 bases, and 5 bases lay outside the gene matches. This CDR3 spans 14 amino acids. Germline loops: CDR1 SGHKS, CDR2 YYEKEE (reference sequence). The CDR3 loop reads CASSFLAGGETQYF. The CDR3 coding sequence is TGTGCCAGCAGCTTTCTAGCGGGCGGGGAGACCCAGTACTTC.

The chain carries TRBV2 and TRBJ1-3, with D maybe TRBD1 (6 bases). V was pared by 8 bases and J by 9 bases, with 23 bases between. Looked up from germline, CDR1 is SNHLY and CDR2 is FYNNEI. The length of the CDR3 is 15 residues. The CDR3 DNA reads TGTGCCAGCGGGGGGGCCGGGACATCGAGAGGCACCATATATTTT. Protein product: CASGGAGTSRGTIYF.

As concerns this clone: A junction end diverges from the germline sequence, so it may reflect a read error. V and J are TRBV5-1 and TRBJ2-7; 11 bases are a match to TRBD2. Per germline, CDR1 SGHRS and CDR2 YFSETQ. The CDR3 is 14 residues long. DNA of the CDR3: TGCGCCAGCAGCGCCAGCGGGACTAGCGGAGACCTGCACTTC. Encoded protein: CASSASGTSGDLHF.

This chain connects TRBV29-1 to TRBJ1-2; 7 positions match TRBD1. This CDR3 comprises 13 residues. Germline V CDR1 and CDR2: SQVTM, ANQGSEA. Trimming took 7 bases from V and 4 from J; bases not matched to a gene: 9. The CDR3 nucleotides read TGCAGCGCCCAACAGGGGTGGGGCTATGGCTACACCTTC. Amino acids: CSAQQGWGYGYTF.

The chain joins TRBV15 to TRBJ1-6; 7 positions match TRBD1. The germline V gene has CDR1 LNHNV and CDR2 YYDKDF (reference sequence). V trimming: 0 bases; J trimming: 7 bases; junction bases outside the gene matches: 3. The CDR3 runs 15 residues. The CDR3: CATSREGGWNSPLHF. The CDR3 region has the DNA TGTGCCACCAGCAGAGAAGGGGGCTGGAATTCACCCCTCCACTTT.

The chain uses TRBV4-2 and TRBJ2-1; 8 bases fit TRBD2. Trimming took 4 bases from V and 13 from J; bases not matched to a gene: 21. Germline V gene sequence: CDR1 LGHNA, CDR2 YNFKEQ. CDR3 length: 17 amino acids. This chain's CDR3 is CASSPQAGERDLSPQFF. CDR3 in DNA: TGTGCCAGCAGCCCACAAGCGGGAGAAAGAGACTTGAGCCCCCAGTTCTTC.

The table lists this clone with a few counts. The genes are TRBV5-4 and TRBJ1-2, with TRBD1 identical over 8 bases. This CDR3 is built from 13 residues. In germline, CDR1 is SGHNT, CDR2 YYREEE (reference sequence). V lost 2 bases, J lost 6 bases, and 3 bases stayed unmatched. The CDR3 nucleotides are TGTGCCAGCAGCTTCCAGGGGGCGGATGGCTACACCTTC. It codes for CASSFQGADGYTF.

CDR3 in DNA: TGCGCCAGCAGTGAGGAAGTGGACAGGGCTTACTACGAGCAGTACTTC. Translated, it gives CASSEEVDRAYYEQYF. The genes are TRBV10-2 and TRBJ2-7; 8 bases are a match to TRBD1. Germline trimming cut 2 bases from V and 3 bases from J; bases unmatched to any gene: 9. Germline loops: CDR1 WSHSY, CDR2 SAAADI. The CDR3 totals 16 residues.

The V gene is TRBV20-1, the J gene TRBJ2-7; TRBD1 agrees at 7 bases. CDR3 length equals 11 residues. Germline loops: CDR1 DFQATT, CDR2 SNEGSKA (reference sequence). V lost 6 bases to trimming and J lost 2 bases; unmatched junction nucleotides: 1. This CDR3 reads CSARGPYEQYF. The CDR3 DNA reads TGCAGTGCAAGGGGGCCCTACGAGCAGTACTTC.

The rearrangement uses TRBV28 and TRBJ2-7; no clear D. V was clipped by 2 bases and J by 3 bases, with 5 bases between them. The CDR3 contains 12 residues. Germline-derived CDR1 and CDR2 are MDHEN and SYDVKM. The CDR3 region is CASSLQDYEQYF. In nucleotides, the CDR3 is TGTGCCAGCAGTTTACAGGACTACGAGCAGTACTTC. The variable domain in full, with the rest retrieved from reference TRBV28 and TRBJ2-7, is DVKVTQSSRYLVKRTGEKVFLECVQDMDHENMFWYRQDPGLGLRLIYFSYDVKMKEKGDIPEGYSVSREKKERFSLILESASTNQTSMYLCASSLQDYEQYFGPGTRLTVT.

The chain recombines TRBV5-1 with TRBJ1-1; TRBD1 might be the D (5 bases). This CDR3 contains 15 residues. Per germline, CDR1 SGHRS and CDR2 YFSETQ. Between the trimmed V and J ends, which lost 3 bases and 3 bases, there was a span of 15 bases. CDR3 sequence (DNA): TGCGCCAGCAGCTATTCCAGGGTCGAGGACACTGAAGCTTTCTTT. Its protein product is CASSYSRVEDTEAFF.

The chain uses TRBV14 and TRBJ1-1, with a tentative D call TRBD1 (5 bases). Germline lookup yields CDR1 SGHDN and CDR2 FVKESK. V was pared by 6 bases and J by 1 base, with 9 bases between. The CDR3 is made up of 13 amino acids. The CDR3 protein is CASSKQENTEAFF. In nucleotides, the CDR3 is TGTGCCAGCAGTAAACAGGAGAACACTGAAGCTTTCTTT. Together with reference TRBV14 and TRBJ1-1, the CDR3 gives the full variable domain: EAGVTQFPSHSVIEKGQTVTLRCDPISGHDNLYWYRRVMGKEIKFLLHFVKESKQDESGMPNNRFLAERTGGTYSTLKVQPAELEDSGVYFCASSKQENTEAFFGQGTRLTVV.

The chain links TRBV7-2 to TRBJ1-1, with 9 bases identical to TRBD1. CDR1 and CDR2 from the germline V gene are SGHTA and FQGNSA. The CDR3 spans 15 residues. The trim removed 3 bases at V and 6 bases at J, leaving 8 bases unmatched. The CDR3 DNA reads TGTGCCAGCAGCTTGACGGGACAGGGTAACGCTGAAGCTTTCTTT. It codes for CASSLTGQGNAEAFF.

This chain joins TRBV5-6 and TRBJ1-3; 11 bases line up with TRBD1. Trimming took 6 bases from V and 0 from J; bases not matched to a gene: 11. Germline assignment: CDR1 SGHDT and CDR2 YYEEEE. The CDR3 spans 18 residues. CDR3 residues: CASTGTGGIRGSGNTIYF. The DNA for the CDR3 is TGTGCCAGCACCGGGACAGGGGGAATAAGGGGCTCTGGAAACACCATATATTTT.

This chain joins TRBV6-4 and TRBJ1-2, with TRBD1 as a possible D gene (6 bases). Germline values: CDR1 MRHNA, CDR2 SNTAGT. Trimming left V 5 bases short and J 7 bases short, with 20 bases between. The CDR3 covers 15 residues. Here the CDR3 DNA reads TGTGCCAGCAGTCAGGGTGCGCAGGGGAAGGGTGGCTACACCTTC. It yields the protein CASSQGAQGKGGYTF.

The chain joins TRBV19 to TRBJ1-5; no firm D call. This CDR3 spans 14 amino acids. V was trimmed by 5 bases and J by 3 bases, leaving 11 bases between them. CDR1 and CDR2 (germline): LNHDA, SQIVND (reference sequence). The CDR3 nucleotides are TGTGCCAGTAGTTTTGTTCAGTACAATCAGCCCCAGCATTTT. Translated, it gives CASSFVQYNQPQHF.

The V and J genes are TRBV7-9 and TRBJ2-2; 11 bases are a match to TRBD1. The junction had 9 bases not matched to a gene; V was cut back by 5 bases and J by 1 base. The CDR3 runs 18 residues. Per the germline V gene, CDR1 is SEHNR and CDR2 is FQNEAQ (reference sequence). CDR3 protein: CASSPLRGTGGNTGELFF. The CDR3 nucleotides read TGTGCCAGCAGCCCTCTGCGGGGGACAGGGGGGAACACCGGGGAGCTGTTTTTT.

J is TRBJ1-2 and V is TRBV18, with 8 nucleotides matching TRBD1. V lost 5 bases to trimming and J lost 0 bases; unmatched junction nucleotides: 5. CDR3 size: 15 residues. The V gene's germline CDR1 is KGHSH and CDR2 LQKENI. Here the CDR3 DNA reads TGTGCCAGCTCAGAAGTGACAGGGGCTAACTATGGCTACACCTTC. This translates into CASSEVTGANYGYTF. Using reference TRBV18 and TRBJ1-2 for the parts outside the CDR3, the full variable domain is NAGVMQNPRHLVRRRGQEARLRCSPMKGHSHVYWYRQLPEEGLKFMVYLQKENIIDESGMPKERFSAEFPKEGPSILRIQQVVRGDSAAYFCASSEVTGANYGYTFGSGTRLTVV.

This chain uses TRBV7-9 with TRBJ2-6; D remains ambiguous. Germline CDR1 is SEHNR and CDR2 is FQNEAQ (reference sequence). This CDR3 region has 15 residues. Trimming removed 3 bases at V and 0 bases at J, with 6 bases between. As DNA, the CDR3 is TGTGCCAGCAGCTTGGAGAGCTCTGGGGCCAACGTCCTGACTTTC. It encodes CASSLESSGANVLTF.

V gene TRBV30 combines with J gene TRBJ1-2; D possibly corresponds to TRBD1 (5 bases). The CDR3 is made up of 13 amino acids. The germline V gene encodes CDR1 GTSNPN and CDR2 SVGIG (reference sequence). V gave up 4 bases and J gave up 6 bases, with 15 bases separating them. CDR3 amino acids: CAWTPSRVDGYTF. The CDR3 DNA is TGTGCCTGGACCCCCAGCAGGGTCGATGGCTACACCTTC.

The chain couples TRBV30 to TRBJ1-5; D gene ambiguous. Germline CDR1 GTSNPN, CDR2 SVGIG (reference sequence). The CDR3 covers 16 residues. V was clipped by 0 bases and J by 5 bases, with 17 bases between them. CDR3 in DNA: TGTGCCTGGAGTGTACGCGGGGAACTGATCCATCAGCCCCAGCATTTT. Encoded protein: CAWSVRGELIHQPQHF.

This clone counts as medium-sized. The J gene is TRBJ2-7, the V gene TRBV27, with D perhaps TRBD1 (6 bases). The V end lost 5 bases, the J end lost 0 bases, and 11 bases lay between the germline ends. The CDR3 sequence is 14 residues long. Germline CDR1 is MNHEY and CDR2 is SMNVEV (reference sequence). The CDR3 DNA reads TGTGCCAGCAGTCCCAACAGGGACTCCTACGAGCAGTACTTC. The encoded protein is CASSPNRDSYEQYF.

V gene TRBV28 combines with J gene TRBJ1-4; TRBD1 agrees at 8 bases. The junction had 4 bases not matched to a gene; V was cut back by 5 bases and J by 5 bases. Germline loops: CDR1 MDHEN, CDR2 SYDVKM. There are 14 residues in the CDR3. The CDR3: CASSPDRGNEKLFF. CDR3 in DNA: TGTGCCAGCAGTCCCGACAGGGGAAATGAAAAACTGTTTTTT.

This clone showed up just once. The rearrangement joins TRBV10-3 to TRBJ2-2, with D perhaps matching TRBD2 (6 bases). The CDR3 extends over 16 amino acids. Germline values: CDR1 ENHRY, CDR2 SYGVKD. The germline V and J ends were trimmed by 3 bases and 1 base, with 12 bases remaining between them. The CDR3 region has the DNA TGTGCCATCAGTGACCCCGGGACTGTGAACACCGGGGAGCTGTTTTTT. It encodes CAISDPGTVNTGELFF.

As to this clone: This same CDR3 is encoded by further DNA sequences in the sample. In nucleotides, the CDR3 is TGTGCCAGCAGTTACTCTTCCCGGAGAGACACTGAAGCTTTCTTT. Protein: CASSYSSRRDTEAFF. The J gene is TRBJ1-1, the V gene TRBV6-5; D not resolved. V lost 0 bases, J lost 3 bases, and 11 bases lay in between. Germline V gene sequence: CDR1 MNHEY, CDR2 SVGAGI. This CDR3 comprises 15 residues.

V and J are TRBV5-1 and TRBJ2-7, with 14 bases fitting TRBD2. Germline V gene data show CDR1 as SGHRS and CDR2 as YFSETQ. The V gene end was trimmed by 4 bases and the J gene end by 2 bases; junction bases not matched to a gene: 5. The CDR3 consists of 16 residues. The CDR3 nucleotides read TGCGCCAGCAGCCCGACGGGACTAGCGGGGGCCTACGAGCAGTACTTC. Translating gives CASSPTGLAGAYEQYF.

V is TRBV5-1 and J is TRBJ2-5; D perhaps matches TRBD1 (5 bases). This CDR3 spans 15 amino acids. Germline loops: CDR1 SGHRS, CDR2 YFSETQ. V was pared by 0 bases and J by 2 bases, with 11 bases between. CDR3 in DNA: TGCGCCAGCAGCTTGGCCGATCGACAGCAAGAGACCCAGTACTTC. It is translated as CASSLADRQQETQYF.

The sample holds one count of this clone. As DNA, the CDR3 is TGTGCCAGCAGCTTAGGGGACAGGGAACCTGAAAAACTGTTTTTT. This codes for CASSLGDREPEKLFF. This chain connects TRBV13 to TRBJ1-4, with 8 bases aligning to TRBD1. With 0 bases clipped from V and 7 bases from J, the junction kept 4 bases outside the gene matches. The CDR3 has 15 amino acids. CDR1 PRHDT and CDR2 FYEKMQ come from the germline V gene (reference sequence).

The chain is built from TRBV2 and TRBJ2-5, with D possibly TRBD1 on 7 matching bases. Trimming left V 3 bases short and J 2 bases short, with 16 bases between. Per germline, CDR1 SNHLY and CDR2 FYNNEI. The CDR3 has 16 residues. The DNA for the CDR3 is TGTGCCAGCAGTGACCACCTCAGGGGGGAACAAGAGACCCAGTACTTC. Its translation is CASSDHLRGEQETQYF.